Following are 24 T cell receptor beta chains from one sample sequenced in a study of cytomegalovirus exposure and HLA in healthy donors. Produced via immunoSEQ multiplex PCR; TCRdb's table is partial and in-frame only. Of under 200,000 clones listed, less than 90% are singletons. Material: PBMCs. The receptors were sampled from a woman in her 30s in good health and CMV-seronegative.

This clone was seen a handful of times. V is TRBV10-3 and J is TRBJ1-4; weak D call: TRBD1 (6 bases). This CDR3 comprises 15 residues. Looked up from germline, CDR1 is ENHRY and CDR2 is SYGVKD. V was clipped by 3 bases and J by 5 bases, with 13 bases between them. DNA of the CDR3: TGTGCCATCAGTGACGCGGGGGGCGAGAATGAAAAACTGTTTTTT. Protein: CAISDAGGENEKLFF.

This chain links TRBV19 with TRBJ2-7, with 11 bases matching TRBD2. CDR1 is LNHDA, CDR2 SQIVND, per germline (reference sequence). Germline trimming cut 4 bases from V and 2 bases from J; bases unmatched to any gene: 7. The CDR3 contains 16 residues. The CDR3 region is CASSSGLAGVTYEQYF. The CDR3 nucleotides are TGTGCCAGTAGTAGCGGACTAGCGGGTGTAACCTACGAGCAGTACTTC.

This chain connects TRBV9 to TRBJ2-3; 12 bases map to TRBD2. CDR3 length: 20 amino acids. Germline V gives CDR1 SGDLS, CDR2 YYNGEE. Trimming at V came to 3 bases and at J to 2 bases, leaving 16 bases not matched to a gene. The CDR3 sequence is CASSAVPGTSGSRHTDTQYF. The CDR3 region has the DNA TGTGCCAGCAGCGCTGTACCCGGGACTAGCGGGTCCCGGCACACAGATACGCAGTATTTT. The whole variable domain, remainder taken from reference TRBV9 and TRBJ2-3, is DSGVTQTPKHLITATGQRVTLRCSPRSGDLSVYWYQQSLDQGLQFLIQYYNGEERAKGNILERFSAQQFPDLHSELNLSSLELGDSALYFCASSAVPGTSGSRHTDTQYFGPGTRLTVL.

The chain links TRBV7-9 to TRBJ2-7; D may be TRBD1 or TRBD2 (6 bases each). V was clipped by 0 bases and J by 5 bases, with 11 bases between them. The CDR3 has 14 residues. The germline V gene encodes CDR1 SEHNR and CDR2 FQNEAQ (reference sequence). CDR3 sequence: CASSLAGGAHEQYF. The CDR3 DNA reads TGTGCCAGCAGCTTAGCGGGGGGCGCCCACGAGCAGTACTTC.

The rearrangement links TRBV7-9 to TRBJ2-7; 9 nucleotides agree with TRBD2. Germline V gives CDR1 SEHNR, CDR2 FQNEAQ (reference sequence). V gave up 6 bases and J gave up 0 bases; unmatched junction bases: 6. The CDR3 extends over 15 amino acids. For the CDR3, the DNA is TGTGCCAGCAGTCATAGCGGGAGCGACTCCTACGAGCAGTACTTC. Translated, it gives CASSHSGSDSYEQYF.

The genes are TRBV6-5 and TRBJ1-1; no clear D gene. Trimming cost V 2 bases and J 0 bases, with 4 bases left between them. Germline CDR1 is MNHEY and CDR2 is SVGAGI. The CDR3 is 13 residues long. For the CDR3, the DNA is TGTGCCAGCAGTTACATGGTGAACACTGAAGCTTTCTTT. Translated, it gives CASSYMVNTEAFF.

This chain connects TRBV4-2 to TRBJ2-5, with D possibly TRBD2 on 5 matching bases. CDR1 and CDR2 from the germline V gene are LGHNA and YNFKEQ. V gave up 3 bases and J gave up 0 bases, with 5 bases separating them. The CDR3 runs 13 residues. CDR3 sequence: CASSQDYQETQYF. The CDR3 DNA reads TGTGCCAGCAGCCAGGACTACCAAGAGACCCAGTACTTC.

This clone was seen more than once but under ten times. This sequence joins TRBV21-1 and TRBJ1-5; the table's D call of TRBD1 was not tested on the DNA. TRBV21-1 is assigned pseudogene status. This CDR3 is built from 17 residues. This CDR3 reads CASSNPITGHCNQPQHF. The CDR3, as DNA: TGTGCCAGCAGCAATCCGATTACAGGCCATTGCAATCAGCCCCAGCATTTT.

The chain links TRBV27 to TRBJ2-2; TRBD2 matches 7 bases. Unmatched junction bases numbered 10, after V lost 6 bases and J lost 0 bases. Germline-derived CDR1 and CDR2 are MNHEY and SMNVEV (reference sequence). There are 17 residues in the CDR3. As DNA, the CDR3 is TGTGCCAGCAGGCTCCGCGGGGACTACACGAACACCGGGGAGCTGTTTTTT. Translated, it gives CASRLRGDYTNTGELFF.

The chain carries TRBV29-1 and TRBJ2-5; no definite D call. CDR1 is SQVTM, CDR2 ANQGSEA, per germline. Trimming took off 4 bases at V and 1 base at J, with 13 bases between the two ends. The CDR3 is 14 residues long. The CDR3 coding sequence is TGCAGCGTTGTATTGATGAGATTCCAAGAGACCCAGTACTTC. This encodes CSVVLMRFQETQYF.

This sequence joins TRBV5-6 and TRBJ2-2; D is unclear. Trimming pared 4 bases from V and 1 base from J, leaving 8 bases between. Germline CDR1 SGHDT, CDR2 YYEEEE. This CDR3 comprises 14 residues. This CDR3 is CASSPGGNTGELFF. The CDR3 coding sequence is TGTGCCAGCAGCCCCGGCGGGAACACCGGGGAGCTGTTTTTT.

V is TRBV6-6 and J is TRBJ1-6; D unresolved. This CDR3 is 14 amino acids long. Germline V gives CDR1 MNHNY, CDR2 SVGAGI (reference sequence). The V end lost 7 bases, the J end lost 1 base, and 8 bases lay between the germline ends. The CDR3 here is CASTVGSYNSPLHF. The CDR3 DNA follows: TGTGCCAGCACGGTGGGGTCCTATAATTCACCCCTCCACTTT.

This rearrangement joins TRBV5-1 to TRBJ1-1, with a possible D match to TRBD1 (5 bases). The germline V and J ends were trimmed by 3 bases and 3 bases, with 18 bases remaining between them. The CDR3 contains 16 residues. Germline values: CDR1 SGHRS, CDR2 YFSETQ. CDR3 region: CASSSRWAGPDTEAFF. The CDR3, as DNA: TGCGCCAGCAGCTCAAGGTGGGCAGGGCCCGACACTGAAGCTTTCTTT.

The chain joins TRBV28 to TRBJ1-5, with TRBD1 matching 8 bases. V lost 2 bases and J lost 7; bases outside the gene matches: 4. This CDR3 has 14 residues. Germline V gives CDR1 MDHEN, CDR2 SYDVKM. In DNA, the CDR3 is TGTGCCAGCAGTTTAGGACAGGGTGTACAGCCCCAGCATTTT. Translation: CASSLGQGVQPQHF.

The chain uses TRBV7-2 and TRBJ2-1; the D call may be TRBD1 or TRBD2 (5 bases each). V was pared by 0 bases and J by 11 bases, with 14 bases between. This CDR3 is 14 amino acids long. The germline gives CDR1 SGHTA, CDR2 FQGNSA. The CDR3 reads CASSLAGPGTKQFF. As DNA, the CDR3 is TGTGCCAGCAGCTTAGCGGGGCCGGGGACCAAGCAGTTCTTC. Full variable domain (missing parts from reference TRBV7-2 and TRBJ2-1): GAGVSQSPSNKVTEKGKDVELRCDPISGHTALYWYRQSLGQGLEFLIYFQGNSAPDKSGLPSDRFSAERTGGSVSTLTIQRTQQEDSAVYLCASSLAGPGTKQFFGPGTRLTVL.

This rearrangement joins TRBV2 to TRBJ2-4, with TRBD1 matching over 11 bases. Germline V gives CDR1 SNHLY, CDR2 FYNNEI. V lost 6 bases, J lost 7 bases, and 2 bases stayed unmatched. The CDR3 is made up of 13 amino acids. The CDR3 DNA sequence: TGTGCCAGCAGGAGGGACAGGGGGAACATTCAGTACTTC. Protein: CASRRDRGNIQYF.

This clone was detected once. V usage is TRBV11-2 and J usage is TRBJ2-1; no clear D gene. This CDR3 comprises 17 residues. Germline values: CDR1 SGHAT, CDR2 FQNNGV. V lost 1 base and J 0 bases, leaving 13 bases between the germline ends. CDR3 loop: CASSLARHISSYNEQFF. CDR3 in DNA: TGTGCCAGCAGCTTAGCCCGCCACATTAGCTCCTACAATGAGCAGTTCTTC.

This CDR3 is CASSPGGRAGNSPLHF. CDR3 coding DNA: TGTGCCAGCAGCCCCGGGGGGAGGGCCGGCAATTCACCCCTCCACTTT. V usage is TRBV7-2 and J usage is TRBJ1-6; weak D call: TRBD1 (5 bases). Per the germline V gene, CDR1 is SGHTA and CDR2 is FQGNSA. The ends were cut back, 5 bases at V and 7 bases at J, with 18 bases in the middle. The CDR3 consists of 16 residues.

This clone was seen only once. The chain links TRBV30 to TRBJ2-2, with unresolved D. The germline gives CDR1 GTSNPN, CDR2 SVGIG (reference sequence). The CDR3 covers 14 residues. V lost 0 bases, J lost 1 base, and 6 bases lay in between. The CDR3 region has the DNA TGTGCCTGGAGTGTTTCGGGGAACACCGGGGAGCTGTTTTTT. Translation gives CAWSVSGNTGELFF.

The chain uses TRBV7-9 and TRBJ2-3; tentative D call: TRBD1 (6 bases). The CDR3 extends over 15 amino acids. V gave up 4 bases and J gave up 5 bases, with 16 bases separating them. The germline V gene has CDR1 SEHNR and CDR2 FQNEAQ (reference sequence). CDR3 sequence reads: CASSSVQGFRDTQYF. CDR3 DNA sequence: TGTGCCAGCAGCTCAGTACAGGGCTTCAGAGATACGCAGTATTTT.

The chain has TRBV4-3 and TRBJ1-2; D might be TRBD1 (5 bases). Looked up from germline, CDR1 is LGHNA and CDR2 is YSLEER. Trimming shortened V by 1 base and J by 4 bases, and 16 bases separated the two germline ends. This CDR3 has 16 residues. As DNA, the CDR3 is TGCGCCAGCAGCCAAGTGGGGACCGGTCTTGGCTATGGCTACACCTTC. Translated: CASSQVGTGLGYGYTF.

CDR3 nucleotide sequence: TGTGCCAGCAGCGACGGGACTAGCGGGAGTCGAAATGAGCAGTTCTTC. Protein: CASSDGTSGSRNEQFF. The V call is TRBV5-4, the J call TRBJ2-1, with 14 bases fitting TRBD2. Germline CDR1 reads SGHNT; CDR2 reads YYREEE (reference sequence). The CDR3 covers 16 residues. Unmatched junction bases numbered 7, after V lost 4 bases and J lost 7 bases.

The chain couples TRBV6-4 to TRBJ1-1; 7 bases fit TRBD1. Germline V lookup: CDR1 MRHNA, CDR2 SNTAGT. Losses at the gene ends were 6 bases for V and 4 bases for J; bases not matched to a gene: 8. The CDR3 length is 14 residues. CDR3 amino acids: CASSLTGVGTEAFF. Here the CDR3 DNA reads TGTGCCAGCAGCCTAACAGGGGTAGGCACTGAAGCTTTCTTT.

V gene TRBV7-9 combines with J gene TRBJ2-2, with a possible D match to TRBD1 (5 bases). The CDR3 sequence is 15 residues long. The V and J ends lost 3 bases and 5 bases respectively, with 13 bases between them. Germline V lookup: CDR1 SEHNR, CDR2 FQNEAQ (reference sequence). The CDR3 DNA is TGTGCCAGCAGCTTGGTCCAGGGATGGACCGGGGAGCTGTTTTTT. It is translated as CASSLVQGWTGELFF.